One sample yielded the 15 T cell receptor beta chains listed below, sequenced in a study of blood T cell repertoires in COVID-19. Clones were sequenced by immunoSEQ multiplex PCR, and TCRdb holds only the in-frame ones, with some missing. The sample carries about 160,000 clones, roughly 86% recorded once. The sample consisted of peripheral blood. The receptor set was obtained from a woman between 55 and 75 years old who had recovered from COVID-19.

The gene calls are TRBV5-4 and TRBJ1-2; D remains unclear. Germline lookup yields CDR1 SGHNT and CDR2 YYREEE (reference sequence). The CDR3 is made up of 13 amino acids. Trimming shortened V by 4 bases and J by 3 bases, and 10 bases separated the two germline ends. The CDR3 sequence is CASSPGLDYGYTF. The CDR3 nucleotides are TGTGCCAGCAGCCCGGGGTTGGACTATGGCTACACCTTC.

The chain is built from TRBV6-2 or TRBV6-3 and TRBJ2-3; 8 nucleotides match TRBD2. Germline V gene sequence: CDR1 MNHEY, CDR2 SVGEGT. V lost 5 bases to trimming and J lost 2 bases; unmatched junction nucleotides: 3. The CDR3 covers 14 residues. The CDR3 nucleotides are TGTGCCAGCAGTCCACTAGCGGCCACAGATACGCAGTATTTT. Amino acids: CASSPLAATDTQYF.

The genes are TRBV28 and TRBJ1-4; D gene ambiguous. CDR1 MDHEN and CDR2 SYDVKM come from the germline V gene. The CDR3 loop spans 14 amino acids. Trimming shortened V by 6 bases and J by 0 bases, and 8 bases separated the two germline ends. The CDR3 reads CASSPGATNEKLFF. The DNA of the CDR3 is TGTGCCAGCAGCCCGGGAGCAACTAATGAAAAACTGTTTTTT.

The rearrangement joins TRBV4-2 to TRBJ2-7; 9 nucleotides agree with TRBD2. Trimming at V came to 1 base and at J to 6 bases, leaving 25 bases not matched to a gene. This CDR3 comprises 21 residues. Germline V gives CDR1 LGHNA, CDR2 YNFKEQ. The CDR3 DNA reads as TGTGCCAGCAGCCAAGGGCCGAGGGCGGCTAGCGGGGATTTTTCTCCGAGCGAGCAGTACTTC. Protein product: CASSQGPRAASGDFSPSEQYF.

The rearrangement joins TRBV19 to TRBJ1-1; maybe TRBD1 (6 bases). This CDR3 has 13 amino acids. Deletions cut 8 bases from V and 0 bases from J, with 10 bases between. Germline V lookup: CDR1 LNHDA, CDR2 SQIVND (reference sequence). The chain's CDR3 is CASAYRVNTEAFF. As DNA, the CDR3 is TGTGCCAGTGCGTACAGGGTGAACACTGAAGCTTTCTTT.

The CDR3 region is CASSLYGTGGYEQFF. DNA for the CDR3: TGCGCCAGCAGCTTATACGGGACAGGGGGCTATGAGCAGTTCTTC. The J gene is TRBJ2-1, the V gene TRBV5-1, with TRBD1 matching over 12 bases. The CDR3 covers 15 residues. The junction had 5 bases not matched to a gene; V was cut back by 2 bases and J by 8 bases. CDR1 SGHRS and CDR2 YFSETQ come from the germline V gene.

The rearrangement joins TRBV5-8 to TRBJ1-1; D possibly corresponds to TRBD1 (5 bases). The ends were cut back, 3 bases at V and 1 base at J, with 7 bases in the middle. Germline loops: CDR1 SGHTS, CDR2 YDEGEE. The CDR3 consists of 13 residues. CDR3 sequence: CASSWGRNTEAFF. In nucleotides, the CDR3 is TGTGCCAGCAGCTGGGGCAGGAACACTGAAGCTTTCTTT.

This chain uses TRBV29-1 with TRBJ2-5; 8 positions agree with TRBD1. V lost 5 bases and J lost 2; bases outside the gene matches: 7. From germline, CDR1 is SQVTM and CDR2 ANQGSEA. The CDR3 loop spans 14 amino acids. The CDR3: CSVRHRDRQETQYF. Here the CDR3 DNA reads TGCAGCGTTAGACACCGGGACAGGCAAGAGACCCAGTACTTC.

The J gene is TRBJ1-1, the V gene TRBV24-1; D remains ambiguous. The germline V and J ends were trimmed by 8 bases and 6 bases, with 15 bases remaining between them. Germline-derived CDR1 and CDR2 are KGHDR and SFDVKD. The length of the CDR3 is 13 residues. This CDR3 reads CATTPFYLAEAFF. The DNA of the CDR3 is TGTGCCACCACCCCCTTTTATCTCGCTGAAGCTTTCTTT.

There are a few counts of this clone. The chain couples TRBV28 to TRBJ1-6; 9 bases match TRBD1. V was pared by 4 bases and J by 9 bases, with 7 bases of the junction left unmatched. This CDR3 is 15 amino acids long. Germline V lookup: CDR1 MDHEN, CDR2 SYDVKM. CDR3: CASSSPGQGSSPLHF. CDR3 nucleotide sequence: TGTGCCAGCAGTTCGCCGGGACAGGGAAGTTCACCCCTCCACTTT. Complete variable domain (other parts from reference TRBV28 and TRBJ1-6): DVKVTQSSRYLVKRTGEKVFLECVQDMDHENMFWYRQDPGLGLRLIYFSYDVKMKEKGDIPEGYSVSREKKERFSLILESASTNQTSMYLCASSSPGQGSSPLHFGNGTRLTVT.

About this clone itself: Other DNA sequences from this sample encode an identical CDR3 as well. The gene calls are TRBV5-1 and TRBJ2-5; TRBD1 agrees at 9 bases. The CDR3 is made up of 14 amino acids. CDR1 and CDR2 from the germline V gene are SGHRS and YFSETQ. Unmatched junction bases numbered 3, after V lost 4 bases and J lost 2 bases. The CDR3 loop reads CASSRQGGQETQYF. For the CDR3, the DNA is TGCGCCAGCAGCCGACAGGGGGGACAAGAGACCCAGTACTTC.

At least ten counts were recorded for this clone. The chain links TRBV28 to TRBJ1-5; D gene unclear. With 1 base removed from V and 7 bases from J, the gap between germline ends came to 8 bases. Germline V gene lookup returns CDR1 MDHEN and CDR2 SYDVKM. The CDR3 covers 13 residues. The CDR3 is CASSLYRGQPQHF. CDR3 bases: TGTGCCAGCAGTTTATACCGGGGACAGCCCCAGCATTTT. The whole variable domain, remainder taken from reference TRBV28 and TRBJ1-5, is DVKVTQSSRYLVKRTGEKVFLECVQDMDHENMFWYRQDPGLGLRLIYFSYDVKMKEKGDIPEGYSVSREKKERFSLILESASTNQTSMYLCASSLYRGQPQHFGDGTRLSIL.

This sequence joins TRBV3-1 (or the pseudogene TRBV3-2) and TRBJ2-5; D is perhaps TRBD2 (6 bases). The germline gives CDR1 LGHDT, CDR2 YNNKEL (reference sequence). CDR3 size: 14 residues. The germline V and J ends were trimmed by 4 bases and 5 bases, with 14 bases remaining between them. The CDR3 DNA sequence: TGTGCCAGCAGCCGGCTAAGCGGGTCTGAGACCCAGTACTTC. Protein product: CASSRLSGSETQYF.

The CDR3 DNA reads TGTGCCAGCAGCCAACGGGGGGAGGGAGATACGCAGTATTTT. Residues: CASSQRGEGDTQYF. This chain connects TRBV6-6 to TRBJ2-3; 7 nucleotides align to TRBD2. CDR1 and CDR2 (germline): MNHNY, SVGAGI (reference sequence). The CDR3 has 14 amino acids. The V gene end was trimmed by 6 bases and the J gene end by 5 bases; junction bases not matched to a gene: 8.

The chain joins TRBV29-1 to TRBJ2-1; unclear D gene. Trimming shortened V by 5 bases and J by 9 bases, and 17 bases separated the two germline ends. Per germline, CDR1 SQVTM and CDR2 ANQGSEA. This CDR3 comprises 13 residues. The CDR3 coding sequence is TGCAGCGTTAGAGGTCTCTATGAAGGTGAGCAGTTCTTC. This codes for CSVRGLYEGEQFF.